This T cell receptor (beta chain) was captured by sequencing in a study of T cell responses to AZD1222 COVID-19 vaccine. This clone was picked up a small number of times. Measured with immunoSEQ multiplex PCR; TCRdb has only the in-frame clones, and not every one. The sample lists around 140,000 clones; roughly 84% were seen once. Trimming at V came to 7 bases and at J to 3 bases, leaving 7 bases not matched to a gene. The CDR3 spans 14 residues. Germline V gene data show CDR1 as SNHLY and CDR2 as FYNNEI. The source was peripheral blood, collected 28 days after the second AZD1222 dose. This clonotype was obtained from an adult who received the AZD1222 COVID-19 vaccine. The chain is built from TRBV2 and TRBJ2-5; 8 bases are a match to TRBD2. DNA of the CDR3: TGTGCCAGCACCCCCTTTAGCGGGGAAGAGACCCAGTACTTC. Residues: CASTPFSGEETQYF. Using reference TRBV2 and TRBJ2-5 for the parts outside the CDR3, the full variable domain is EPEVTQTPSHQVTQMGQEVILRCVPISNHLYFYWYRQILGQKVEFLVSFYNNEISEKSEIFDDQFSVERPDGSNFTLKIRSTKLEDSAMYFCASTPFSGEETQYFGPGTRLLVL.